These 18 T cell receptor beta chains were all obtained from the same sample, sequenced in a study of OX40 agonist ivuxolimab in advanced cancers. Assay: immunoSEQ multiplex PCR; the TCRdb copy retains only in-frame clones and omits some. The repertoire has around 100,000 clones, about 91% of them found once; the top ten carry 0.3% to 0.4%. The specimen was CD4+ or CD8+ T cells sorted from blood, collected in a trial of the OX40 agonist ivuxolimab. These receptors came from an adult with an advanced solid tumor such as melanoma, head and neck, liver or kidney cancer.

This clone appeared a few times. V is TRBV5-1 and J is TRBJ2-5, with a weak D call TRBD2 (6 bases). This CDR3 is built from 15 residues. Looked up from germline, CDR1 is SGHRS and CDR2 is YFSETQ. V lost 1 base to trimming and J lost 0 bases, with 10 bases between them. Written as DNA, the CDR3 is TGCGCCAGCAGCTTGATCGGGAGAAACCAAGAGACCCAGTACTTC. Its translation is CASSLIGRNQETQYF.

Notes on this clone: Its ends do not fully match the called genes, so a read error is possible. The chain couples TRBV28 to TRBJ1-2; D gene ambiguous. This CDR3 spans 16 amino acids. CDR1 and CDR2 from the germline V gene are MDHEN and SYDVKM. The CDR3 DNA reads as TGTGCCAGCAGGCCCGGAAGGGTCCTTCTAACTTATGGCCACACCTTC. It is translated as CASRPGRVLLTYGHTF.

The chain employs TRBV18 and TRBJ1-1; 7 bases agree with TRBD1. The CDR3 totals 12 residues. With V trimmed by 3 bases and J by 11 bases, 6 bases remained unmatched. CDR1 is KGHSH and CDR2 is LQKENI in the germline V gene. The CDR3 coding sequence is TGTGCCAGCTCACCGCCGACAGGGTACGCTTTCTTT. Encoded protein: CASSPPTGYAFF.

J is TRBJ2-5 and V is TRBV9, with 15 nucleotides matching TRBD2. After removal of 4 bases from V and 2 bases from J, the junction contained 6 bases not matched to a gene. The CDR3 sequence is 17 residues long. Germline CDR1 is SGDLS and CDR2 is YYNGEE. Here the CDR3 reads CASSPWTSGRGQETQYF. CDR3 nucleotide sequence: TGTGCCAGCAGCCCATGGACTAGCGGGAGGGGTCAAGAGACCCAGTACTTC.

The CDR3 coding sequence is TGTGCCAGCAGCCGCGCTAGCGGGGGCACAGATACGCAGTATTTT. This gives the protein CASSRASGGTDTQYF. The chain couples TRBV7-3 to TRBJ2-3; 9 bases map to TRBD2. The length of the CDR3 is 15 residues. Trimming cost V 5 bases and J 1 base; bases outside gene matches: 4. Germline CDR1 SGHTA, CDR2 FQGTGA.

V is TRBV11-2 and J is TRBJ2-7; 12 nucleotides match TRBD1. The CDR3 spans 15 residues. Trimming removed 3 bases from V and 6 bases from J; junction bases left unmatched: 6. The germline gives CDR1 SGHAT, CDR2 FQNNGV. The chain's CDR3 is CASSFLGDRGREQYF. In DNA, the CDR3 is TGTGCCAGCAGCTTCCTCGGGGACAGGGGGCGCGAGCAGTACTTC.

The V and J genes are TRBV7-2 and TRBJ2-7; 7 bases are a match to TRBD2. CDR1 and CDR2 (germline): SGHTA, FQGNSA. Losses at the gene ends were 5 bases for V and 3 bases for J; bases not matched to a gene: 13. The CDR3 totals 16 residues. For the CDR3, the DNA is TGTGCCAGCAGCCAACGAGCGGGAAGTGTGTACTACGAGCAGTACTTC. The encoded protein is CASSQRAGSVYYEQYF.

This clone was detected only once. J is TRBJ2-3 and V is TRBV7-2; TRBD1 aligns across 7 bases. V was clipped by 5 bases and J by 5 bases; unmatched bases: 10. CDR1 is SGHTA and CDR2 is FQGNSA in the germline V gene. This CDR3 spans 15 amino acids. CDR3: CASSPQKTGIDTQYF. CDR3 DNA: TGTGCCAGCAGCCCCCAGAAGACAGGGATAGATACGCAGTATTTT.

The chain has TRBV19 and TRBJ2-7; TRBD1 agrees at 11 bases. Germline V lookup: CDR1 LNHDA, CDR2 SQIVND (reference sequence). This CDR3 is 17 amino acids long. The V segment lost 6 bases and the J segment 2 bases; nucleotides outside the gene matches: 12. The DNA of the CDR3 is TGTGCCAGTAGCCTACGGTCCGGGACAGGGGGACCCTACGAGCAGTACTTC. Translating gives CASSLRSGTGGPYEQYF.

V is TRBV6-5 and J is TRBJ2-1; 12 nucleotides match TRBD2. This CDR3 is built from 15 residues. Germline CDR1 MNHEY, CDR2 SVGAGI. The trim removed 7 bases at V and 9 bases at J, leaving 10 bases unmatched. The chain's CDR3 is CASTRLAGVRGEQFF. In DNA form, the CDR3 reads TGTGCCAGCACCCGACTAGCGGGAGTGCGCGGTGAGCAGTTCTTC.

This clone was counted a few times. The chain has TRBV9 and TRBJ2-7; possible D gene TRBD1, 6 bases. The CDR3 is made up of 15 amino acids. Trimming pared 0 bases from V and 6 bases from J, leaving 16 bases between. Per germline, CDR1 SGDLS and CDR2 YYNGEE. The CDR3, as DNA: TGTGCCAGCAGCGTAGCAGGGGCAGCAGGGTCCGAGCAGTACTTC. Encoded protein: CASSVAGAAGSEQYF.

CDR3 region: CASSNRDRGKAFF. The CDR3 DNA sequence: TGTGCCAGCAGTAACCGGGACAGGGGGAAAGCTTTCTTT. The J gene is TRBJ1-1, the V gene TRBV6-5; 11 nucleotides align to TRBD1. V dropped 5 bases and J dropped 9; count of bases not matched to a gene: 5. The CDR3 spans 13 residues. From germline, CDR1 is MNHEY and CDR2 SVGAGI.

V gene TRBV9 combines with J gene TRBJ2-7, with 10 positions matching TRBD2. The junction had 4 bases not matched to a gene; V was cut back by 1 base and J by 3 bases. Germline V gives CDR1 SGDLS, CDR2 YYNGEE. The CDR3 contains 15 residues. CDR3 sequence: CASSVRTSGVYEQYF. The CDR3 DNA reads TGTGCCAGCAGCGTACGGACTAGCGGAGTCTACGAGCAGTACTTC.

The chain recombines TRBV6-1 with TRBJ1-2, with a tentative D call TRBD1 (6 bases). The CDR3 contains 16 residues. The V gene lost 2 bases and the J gene lost 2 bases, with 15 bases spanning the gap. CDR1 is MNHNS and CDR2 is SASEGT in the germline V gene. This CDR3 reads CASSERTSGANYGYTF. The CDR3 DNA reads TGTGCCAGCAGTGAAAGGACCTCGGGGGCGAACTATGGCTACACCTTC.

The chain links TRBV18 to TRBJ1-1, with 9 bases fitting TRBD1. Germline loops: CDR1 KGHSH, CDR2 LQKENI. The V segment lost 3 bases and the J segment 8 bases; nucleotides outside the gene matches: 1. The CDR3 consists of 12 residues. This chain's CDR3 is CASSPGQGEAFF. CDR3 DNA sequence: TGTGCCAGCTCACCGGGACAGGGAGAAGCTTTCTTT.

The chain carries TRBV28 and TRBJ2-7; 8 bases are a match to TRBD1. The length of the CDR3 is 14 residues. Germline trimming cut 5 bases from V and 6 bases from J; bases unmatched to any gene: 9. Looked up from germline, CDR1 is MDHEN and CDR2 is SYDVKM. This CDR3 is CASSKQGGDSEQYF. The CDR3, as DNA: TGTGCCAGCAGTAAACAGGGGGGAGATAGCGAGCAGTACTTC. The full variable domain, rest sourced from reference TRBV28 and TRBJ2-7, is DVKVTQSSRYLVKRTGEKVFLECVQDMDHENMFWYRQDPGLGLRLIYFSYDVKMKEKGDIPEGYSVSREKKERFSLILESASTNQTSMYLCASSKQGGDSEQYFGPGTRLTVT.

The rearrangement links TRBV28 to TRBJ1-1; D unclear. V was shortened by 3 bases and J by 3 bases, with 5 bases between the two germline ends. The CDR3 sequence is 12 residues long. Germline-derived CDR1 and CDR2 are MDHEN and SYDVKM. CDR3 sequence (DNA): TGTGCCAGCAGTTTGTTACACACTGAAGCTTTCTTT. Protein product: CASSLLHTEAFF.

The chain carries TRBV25-1 and TRBJ2-5; D is possibly TRBD1 or TRBD2 (5 bases each). The CDR3 covers 15 residues. CDR1 and CDR2 (germline): MGHDK, SYGVNS. V was trimmed by 5 bases and J by 5 bases, leaving 18 bases between them. DNA for the CDR3: TGTGCCAGCAGTAGGGACCGGGCCCTTTTTGAGACCCAGTACTTC. Amino acid sequence: CASSRDRALFETQYF.